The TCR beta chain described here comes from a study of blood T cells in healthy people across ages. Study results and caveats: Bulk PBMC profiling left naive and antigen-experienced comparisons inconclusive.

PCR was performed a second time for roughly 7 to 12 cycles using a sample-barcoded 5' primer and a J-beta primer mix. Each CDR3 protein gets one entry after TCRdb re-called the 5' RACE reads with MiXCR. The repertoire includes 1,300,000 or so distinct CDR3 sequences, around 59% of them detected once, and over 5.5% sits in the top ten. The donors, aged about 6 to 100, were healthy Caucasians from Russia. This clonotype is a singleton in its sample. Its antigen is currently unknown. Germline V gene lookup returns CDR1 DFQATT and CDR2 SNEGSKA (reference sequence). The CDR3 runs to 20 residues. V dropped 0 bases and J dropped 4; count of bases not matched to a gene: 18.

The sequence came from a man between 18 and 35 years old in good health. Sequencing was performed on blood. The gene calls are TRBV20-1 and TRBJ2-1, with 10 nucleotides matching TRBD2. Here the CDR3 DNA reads TGCAGTGCTAGAGATCCCCGAGGCGAGACTAGCGGGTCCAGGTACAATGAGCAGTTCTTC. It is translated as CSARDPRGETSGSRYNEQFF.